This T cell receptor (beta chain) was recovered during a study of T cell repertoires in cytomegalovirus infection. Study-level information: As its CMV epitopes, the study selected recently identified HLA-C-restricted and well-studied HLA-B-restricted targets. Indications came from public TCR beta signatures; they pointed to CMV infection and to a matching HLA type.

A remark on this clonotype: The antigen remains undetermined.

In TCRdb, the reads were re-called with MiXCR into one record per CDR3 protein. This sample has around 360,000 distinct CDR3 sequences, with about 35% found just once. Study-wide points: HLA-C-restricted CMV-specific TCR beta clonotypes were dominant in the ex vivo response.

The clonotype originates from a human donor in good health (CMV status not recorded). Some clones in this sample may be carry-over from other donors' samples. The specimen was cultured PBMCs, collected from culture after CMV antigen stimulation.

The CDR3 nucleotides are TGTGCCAGCAGCCGAGACTGGTCCTACGAGCAGTACGTC. Its protein is CASSRDWSYEQYV. The chain carries TRBV7-2 and TRBJ2-7; D unclear. The V and J ends lost 5 bases and 1 base respectively, with 9 bases between them. This CDR3 has 13 amino acids. The germline V gene encodes CDR1 SGHTA and CDR2 FQGNSA.